This entry describes one T cell receptor beta chain. The sample originates from a study of shared clonotypes between healthy human individuals. This CDR3 comprises 17 residues. The V gene's germline CDR1 is SGHDT and CDR2 YYEEEE. Trimming removed 3 bases from V and 4 bases from J, with 20 bases in between. The naive CD8 subset, CD45RO-negative cells positively selected for CCR7, excluded terminally differentiated effector memory CD45RA+ cells. Clones were read by immunoSEQ multiplex PCR, and TCRdb kept only the in-frame ones, dropping some. The repertoire holds some 2.1 million clones, with 93% as singletons.

The TCR sequence derives from a man between 18 and 35 years old in good health. Some clones in this sample may be carry-over from other donors' samples. The sample comprised naive CD8+ T cells from PBMCs. The chain is built from TRBV5-6 and TRBJ2-1; a weak D match, TRBD2 (5 bases). In DNA form, the CDR3 reads TGTGCCAGCAGCTCAAGGTGGGGAGCTAGAGGTTACAATGAGCAGTTCTTC. It yields the protein CASSSRWGARGYNEQFF.